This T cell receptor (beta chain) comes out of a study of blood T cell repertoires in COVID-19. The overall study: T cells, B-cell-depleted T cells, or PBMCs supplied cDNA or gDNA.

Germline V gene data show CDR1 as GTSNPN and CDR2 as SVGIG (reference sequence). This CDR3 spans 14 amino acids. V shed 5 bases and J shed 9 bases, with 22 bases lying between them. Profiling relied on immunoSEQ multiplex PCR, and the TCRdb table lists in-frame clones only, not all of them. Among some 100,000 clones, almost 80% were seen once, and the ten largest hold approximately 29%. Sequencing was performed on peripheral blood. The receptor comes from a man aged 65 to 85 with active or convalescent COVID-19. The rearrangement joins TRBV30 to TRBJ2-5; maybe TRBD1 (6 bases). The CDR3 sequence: CAWEARVTRGPQYF. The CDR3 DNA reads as TGTGCCTGGGAAGCCAGGGTGACCAGGGGTCCCCAGTACTTC.